One sample yielded the 11 T cell receptor beta chains listed below, sequenced in a study of blood T cell repertoires in COVID-19. Assay used: immunoSEQ multiplex PCR; TCRdb lists only in-frame clones, some missing. The data hold some 70,000 clones, with roughly 84% observed a single time. Material: peripheral blood. Receptors were obtained from a man in his fifties with active COVID-19.

V and J are TRBV5-6 and TRBJ2-3; D is unresolved. Trimming removed 0 bases from V and 2 bases from J, with 4 bases in between. Germline CDR1 SGHDT, CDR2 YYEEEE. The CDR3 totals 13 residues. CDR3 sequence: CASSLDYTDTQYF. For the CDR3, the DNA is TGTGCCAGCAGCTTGGACTACACAGATACGCAGTATTTT.

This chain joins TRBV6-2 or TRBV6-3 and TRBJ1-1; D is perhaps TRBD1 (6 bases). This CDR3 comprises 17 residues. Germline assignment: CDR1 MNHEY and CDR2 SVGEGT. V lost 4 bases to trimming and J lost 2 bases, with 20 bases between them. CDR3 sequence: CASSSSFLAGTNTEAFF. In DNA, the CDR3 is TGTGCCAGCAGTTCCTCCTTTCTTGCCGGGACAAACACTGAAGCTTTCTTT.

The genes are TRBV5-1 and TRBJ2-5; perhaps TRBD2 as D (7 bases). Germline values: CDR1 SGHRS, CDR2 YFSETQ. CDR3 length equals 15 residues. Trimming pared 4 bases from V and 5 bases from J, leaving 18 bases between. For the CDR3, the DNA is TGCGCCAGCAGCCGCCTTGGGGGCGGGGGTGAGACCCAGTACTTC. Translation gives CASSRLGGGGETQYF.

The chain's CDR3 is CASRSGQGGSDTQYF. CDR3 bases: TGTGCCAGCAGGTCGGGACAGGGGGGATCAGATACGCAGTATTTT. V usage is TRBV6-5 and J usage is TRBJ2-3; 11 nucleotides line up with TRBD1. CDR1 is MNHEY and CDR2 is SVGAGI in the germline V gene. The J segment lost 4 bases and the V segment lost 6 bases, leaving 6 bases of the junction unmatched. This CDR3 is 15 amino acids long.

The J gene is TRBJ2-1, the V gene TRBV23-1; 10 nucleotides align to TRBD2. TRBV23-1 is flagged as an ORF with uncertain function. The V and J ends lost 6 bases and 9 bases, in that order; junction bases with no gene match: 23. The CDR3 has 19 amino acids. The CDR3 region has the DNA TGCGCCAGCAGCCACCAACCGGGACAGCCGGGACTAGCGTTAGGTGAGCAGTTCTTC. Encoded protein: CASSHQPGQPGLALGEQFF.

This rearrangement joins TRBV5-1 to TRBJ1-5; 8 bases fit TRBD1. Germline V gene data show CDR1 as SGHRS and CDR2 as YFSETQ. Germline trimming cut 1 base from V and 7 bases from J; bases unmatched to any gene: 4. CDR3 size: 14 residues. CDR3 sequence: CASSLSGGAQPQHF. The DNA of the CDR3 is TGCGCCAGCAGCTTGTCAGGGGGCGCCCAGCCCCAGCATTTT.

The chain is built from TRBV5-1 and TRBJ1-1; D ambiguous. Germline V gene sequence: CDR1 SGHRS, CDR2 YFSETQ. The germline V and J ends were trimmed by 2 bases and 4 bases, with 9 bases remaining between them. The CDR3 extends over 13 amino acids. The CDR3 sequence is CASSLKRGTEAFF. CDR3 DNA: TGCGCCAGCAGCTTAAAGAGAGGCACTGAAGCTTTCTTT.

In its sample, this clone was seen once. The CDR3 loop is CASSHRGGVSYEQYF. The CDR3 DNA reads TGTGCCAGCAGTCACCGAGGAGGGGTCTCCTACGAGCAGTACTTC. V usage is TRBV6-6 and J usage is TRBJ2-7; tentatively, D is TRBD2 (6 bases). In germline, CDR1 is MNHNY, CDR2 SVGAGI (reference sequence). V lost 5 bases and J lost 0, with 14 bases in between. The CDR3 has 15 residues.

V and J are TRBV19 and TRBJ2-3, with D possibly TRBD2 on 5 matching bases. Germline V lookup: CDR1 LNHDA, CDR2 SQIVND (reference sequence). The CDR3 has 15 residues. V shed 4 bases and J shed 4 bases, with 15 bases lying between them. For the CDR3, the DNA is TGTGCCAGTAGTAAAGCGAGGGCGCGGGCAGATACGCAGTATTTT. Its protein is CASSKARARADTQYF.

The chain joins TRBV5-1 to TRBJ1-4, with D perhaps matching TRBD1 (6 bases). This CDR3 has 14 amino acids. The V gene's germline CDR1 is SGHRS and CDR2 YFSETQ. With 2 bases removed from V and 8 bases from J, the gap between germline ends came to 13 bases. In DNA, the CDR3 is TGCGCCAGCAGCTTCACAGGGAACAGGGAAAAACTGTTTTTT. Translation: CASSFTGNREKLFF. Full variable domain (outside the CDR3, taken from reference TRBV5-1 and TRBJ1-4): KAGVTQTPRYLIKTRGQQVTLSCSPISGHRSVSWYQQTPGQGLQFLFEYFSETQRNKGNFPGRFSGRQFSNSRSEMNVSTLELGDSALYLCASSFTGNREKLFFGSGTQLSVL.

J is TRBJ1-1 and V is TRBV6-6, with 12 bases lining up with TRBD1. Germline lookup yields CDR1 MNHNY and CDR2 SVGAGI (reference sequence). J lost 1 base, V lost 5 bases, and 8 bases had no gene match. The length of the CDR3 is 17 residues. Here the CDR3 reads CASSRWDRGPGNTEAFF. CDR3 DNA: TGTGCCAGCAGTCGATGGGACAGGGGGCCCGGGAACACTGAAGCTTTCTTT.